This T cell receptor beta chain was captured by sequencing in a study of cytomegalovirus exposure and HLA in healthy donors. Broader study findings: The majority of TCR sequences were rare, yet some public TCRs appeared in many donors. The authors reported that TCR beta sequences could predict HLA-A and HLA-B alleles. These predictions were accurate for most subjects in the first cohort.

The count of this clone is one. Its antigen is not identified. The CDR3 consists of 15 residues. The germline V gene encodes CDR1 MRHNA and CDR2 SNTAGT. V was trimmed by 5 bases and J by 2 bases, leaving 10 bases between them. In the PCR, 60 Vbeta and 13 Jbeta primers were used. The assay was immunoSEQ multiplex PCR, and TCRdb's table has in-frame clones only and misses some. Of roughly 170,000 clones detected, about four fifths appear once; the ten largest clones hold approximately 0.98%. This TCR was recovered from a man between 25 and 39 years old in good health and CMV-seronegative. The V gene is TRBV6-4, the J gene TRBJ2-6; the D gene is possibly TRBD1 (5 bases). Sequenced sample: PBMCs. The CDR3 loop is CASSPRVAGANVLTF. CDR3 DNA: TGTGCCAGCAGTCCCAGGGTTGCTGGGGCCAACGTCCTGACTTTC.